One sample yielded the 9 T cell receptor beta chains listed below, sequenced in a study of vaccination effects on CD4 cells after COVID-19. Profiled with immunoSEQ multiplex PCR; TCRdb holds only in-frame clones, not every one. The sample shows around 15,000 clones, more than 60% of them seen only once. These receptors lack a known antigen. ViraFEST used viral peptide pools to expand antigen-specific CD4+ T cells before sequencing. Culture proceeded for approximately 10 days, and CD4+ T cells were then isolated. Each participant was given two doses of one vaccine (BNT162b2 or mRNA-1273). The sample in question was CD4+ T cells from PBMCs cultured with HCoV-NL63 spike peptides, obtained after COVID-19 vaccination. Every receptor here comes from a human donor who received a COVID-19 vaccine.

The chain couples TRBV20-1 to TRBJ1-1, with no clear D. The CDR3 contains 11 residues. Germline values: CDR1 DFQATT, CDR2 SNEGSKA (reference sequence). For the CDR3, the DNA is TGCACCCCGGTGGGGAACACTGAAGCTTTCTTT. Amino acids: CTPVGNTEAFF.

This clone was recorded a few times. The rearrangement uses TRBV7-2 and TRBJ2-7; 11 bases are a match to TRBD2. CDR3 length: 18 amino acids. The V gene end was trimmed by 5 bases and the J gene end by 0 bases; junction bases not matched to a gene: 12. From germline, CDR1 is SGHTA and CDR2 FQGNSA. The CDR3 DNA reads TGTGCCAGCAGCCGCCTACTCGGGACTAGCGGAGACTCCTACGAGCAGTACTTC. This sequence encodes CASSRLLGTSGDSYEQYF.

V and J are TRBV6-1 and TRBJ2-1; 9 bases align to TRBD2. Germline loops: CDR1 MNHNS, CDR2 SASEGT. V shed 3 bases, J shed 2 bases, and the junction held 2 bases outside the gene matches. The CDR3 length is 15 residues. The CDR3 sequence: CASSEGGRAYNEQFF. CDR3 nucleotides: TGTGCCAGCAGTGAGGGCGGGAGGGCCTACAATGAGCAGTTCTTC.

The chain combines TRBV5-4 with TRBJ2-2; no clear D. Trimming removed 5 bases from V and 2 bases from J, with 10 bases in between. The germline V gene encodes CDR1 SGHNT and CDR2 YYREEE (reference sequence). This CDR3 comprises 14 residues. The CDR3 nucleotides are TGTGCCAGCAGTCCCGGGCAAAACACCGGGGAGCTGTTTTTT. Its protein is CASSPGQNTGELFF.

The chain employs TRBV4-1 and TRBJ1-1; TRBD1 is a possible D gene (5 bases). The V end was cut by 1 base, the J end by 0 bases, with 9 bases between. The CDR3 sequence is 15 residues long. Germline-derived CDR1 and CDR2 are MGHRA and YSYEKL. The CDR3 sequence: CASSQADRLNTEAFF. CDR3 nucleotide sequence: TGCGCCAGCAGCCAAGCCGACAGACTGAACACTGAAGCTTTCTTT.

The chain employs TRBV10-3 and TRBJ1-2; 12 nucleotides match TRBD1. The V and J ends lost 10 bases and 3 bases, in that order; junction bases with no gene match: 9. The CDR3 spans 15 residues. Germline V lookup: CDR1 ENHRY, CDR2 SYGVKD. DNA for the CDR3: TGTGCCACTTCGCCGGGACAGGGGGCGGACTATGGCTACACCTTC. It encodes CATSPGQGADYGYTF.

CDR3 amino acids: CASSMRGMGYISTDTQYF. The CDR3 coding sequence is TGTGCCAGTAGTATGCGTGGTATGGGGTATATCAGCACAGATACGCAGTATTTT. This rearrangement joins TRBV19 to TRBJ2-3; D is undetermined. V dropped 3 bases and J dropped 0 bases, with 19 bases sitting between them. Germline CDR1 and CDR2: LNHDA and SQIVND (reference sequence). The CDR3 extends over 18 amino acids.

The chain carries TRBV2 and TRBJ2-1; D is perhaps TRBD1 or TRBD2 (6 bases each). Germline V lookup: CDR1 SNHLY, CDR2 FYNNEI. There are 15 residues in the CDR3. Trimming left V 6 bases short and J 3 bases short, with 15 bases between. The chain's CDR3 is CASRGGRNNYNEQFF. The CDR3 DNA reads TGTGCCAGCAGGGGGGGCAGGAATAACTACAATGAGCAGTTCTTC. Drawing the rest from reference TRBV2 and TRBJ2-1, the complete variable domain is EPEVTQTPSHQVTQMGQEVILRCVPISNHLYFYWYRQILGQKVEFLVSFYNNEISEKSEIFDDQFSVERPDGSNFTLKIRSTKLEDSAMYFCASRGGRNNYNEQFFGPGTRLTVL.

The genes are TRBV6-5 and TRBJ1-1; the match to TRBD1 covers 8 bases. Germline V gene lookup returns CDR1 MNHEY and CDR2 SVGAGI. This CDR3 spans 14 amino acids. V dropped 5 bases and J dropped 7; count of bases not matched to a gene: 9. The CDR3 spells CASSIRQGFFEAFF. The CDR3 bases are TGTGCCAGCAGTATACGACAGGGGTTCTTTGAAGCTTTCTTT.